This T cell receptor (beta chain) is drawn from a study of T cells in Graves' hyperthyroidism and ophthalmopathy. General study findings and limits: The model made its ophthalmopathy prediction, and onset followed a median about 5.9 months later.

RNA transcripts provided the source from which TCR beta CDR3 regions were amplified. HTBI primers were the set used in a first-round RT-PCR of the TCR CDR3. From the multiplex PCR reads, TCRdb called clonotypes with MiXCR, one entry per CDR3 protein. The sample includes approximately 400,000 distinct CDR3 sequences, about 15% of them seen just once. Graves' hyperthyroidism was deemed stable absent ophthalmopathy progression within 18 months. Criteria for exclusion of patients were uncontrolled infection, other autoimmune disease, pregnancy or lactation. Clinical symptoms, serum thyroxine and TRAb, thyroid ultrasound and orbital computed tomography were used for the diagnoses. A word on this clonotype: Its antigen is as yet unknown.

The germline V gene encodes CDR1 LNHDA and CDR2 SQIVND (reference sequence). Deletions cut 6 bases from V and 9 bases from J, with 18 bases between. This CDR3 is built from 14 residues. V gene TRBV19 combines with J gene TRBJ2-1; D remains unclear. Sequencing used blood. This TCR derives from a young woman with Graves' hyperthyroidism. The CDR3 loop is CASSSGPSPGEQFF. The CDR3 coding sequence is TGTGCCAGTAGCTCGGGCCCCTCGCCCGGTGAGCAGTTCTTC.